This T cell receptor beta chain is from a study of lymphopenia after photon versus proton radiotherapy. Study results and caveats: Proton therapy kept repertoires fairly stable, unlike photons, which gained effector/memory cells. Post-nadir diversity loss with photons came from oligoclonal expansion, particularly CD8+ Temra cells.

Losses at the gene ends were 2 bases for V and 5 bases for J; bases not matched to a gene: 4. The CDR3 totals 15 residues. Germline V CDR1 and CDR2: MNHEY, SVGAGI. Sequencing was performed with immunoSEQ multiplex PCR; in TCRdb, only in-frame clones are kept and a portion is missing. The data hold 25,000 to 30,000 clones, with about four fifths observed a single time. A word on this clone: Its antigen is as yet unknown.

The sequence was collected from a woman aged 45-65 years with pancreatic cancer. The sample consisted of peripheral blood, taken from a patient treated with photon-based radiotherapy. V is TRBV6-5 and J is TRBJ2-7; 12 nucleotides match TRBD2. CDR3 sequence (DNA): TGTGCCAGCAGTTACGGACTAGCGGGAATCGACGAGCAGTACTTC. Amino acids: CASSYGLAGIDEQYF.